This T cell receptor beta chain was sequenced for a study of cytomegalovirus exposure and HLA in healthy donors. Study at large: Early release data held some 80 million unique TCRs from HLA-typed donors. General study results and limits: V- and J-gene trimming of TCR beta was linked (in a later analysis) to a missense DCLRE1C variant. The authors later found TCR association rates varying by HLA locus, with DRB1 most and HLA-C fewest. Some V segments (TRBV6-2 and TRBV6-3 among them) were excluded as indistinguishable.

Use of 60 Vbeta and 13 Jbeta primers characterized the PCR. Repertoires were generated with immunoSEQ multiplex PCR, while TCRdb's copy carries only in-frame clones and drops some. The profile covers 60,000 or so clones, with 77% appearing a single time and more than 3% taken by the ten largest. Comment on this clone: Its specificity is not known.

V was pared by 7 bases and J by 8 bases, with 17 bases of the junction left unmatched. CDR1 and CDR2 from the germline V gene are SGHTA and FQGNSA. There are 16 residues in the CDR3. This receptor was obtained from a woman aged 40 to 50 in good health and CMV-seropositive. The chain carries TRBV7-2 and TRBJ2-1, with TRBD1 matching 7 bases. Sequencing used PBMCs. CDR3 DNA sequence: TGTGCCAGCACCTATAAAACAGGGGTGGCGTGGCATGAGCAGTTCTTC. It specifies CASTYKTGVAWHEQFF.